The clone carrying this T cell receptor beta chain appeared many times. MiXCR, applied by TCRdb to the RT-PCR reads, yields one record per CDR3 protein. The data show almost 700,000 distinct CDR3 sequences, 14% seen once. V lost 9 bases and J 2 bases, leaving 12 bases between the germline ends. Germline assignment: CDR1 LNHNV and CDR2 YYDKDF (reference sequence). The CDR3 runs to 13 residues. Specimen: memory CD4+ T cells from blood. The chain uses TRBV15 and TRBJ2-3, with D possibly TRBD2 on 6 matching bases. The source of this sequence is a female donor in good health, serving as a healthy control. The CDR3 DNA reads TGTGCCACAAACCGGGAGTACACAGATACGCAGTATTTT. As protein: CATNREYTDTQYF. The complete variable domain, with remaining parts taken from reference TRBV15 and TRBJ2-3, reads DAMVIQNPRYQVTQFGKPVTLSCSQTLNHNVMYWYQQKSSQAPKLLFHYYDKDFNNEADTPDNFQSRRPNTSFCFLDIRSPGLGDTAMYLCATNREYTDTQYFGPGTRLTVL.